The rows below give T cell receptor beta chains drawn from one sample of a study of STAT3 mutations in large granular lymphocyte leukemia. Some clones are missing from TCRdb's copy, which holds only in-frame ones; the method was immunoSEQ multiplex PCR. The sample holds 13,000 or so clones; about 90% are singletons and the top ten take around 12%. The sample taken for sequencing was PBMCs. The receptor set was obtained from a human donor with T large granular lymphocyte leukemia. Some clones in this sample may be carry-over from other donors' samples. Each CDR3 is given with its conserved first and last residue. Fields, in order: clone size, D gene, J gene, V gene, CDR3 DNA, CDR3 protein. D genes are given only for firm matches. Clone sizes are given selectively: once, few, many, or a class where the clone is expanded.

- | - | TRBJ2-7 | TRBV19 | TGTGCCAGTAGTATAAATCTAGGAGACGACTACGAGCAGTACTTC | CASSINLGDDYEQYF
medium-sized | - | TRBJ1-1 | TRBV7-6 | TGTGCCAGCAGCTTACCAGGGTCGAACACTGAAGCTTTCTTT | CASSLPGSNTEAFF
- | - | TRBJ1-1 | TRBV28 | TGTGCCAGCAGTTTGTCCGCCGGGACACTCAACACTGAAGCTTTCTTT | CASSLSAGTLNTEAFF
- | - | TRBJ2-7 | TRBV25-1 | TGTGCCAGCAGTGAATGGGCGGGGGAGCAGTACTTC | CASSEWAGEQYF
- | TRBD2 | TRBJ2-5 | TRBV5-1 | TGCGCCAGCAGAGCCGGGGGGATCGGAGAGACCCAGTACTTC | CASRAGGIGETQYF
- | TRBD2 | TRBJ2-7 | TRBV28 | TGTGCCAGCAGTTTATTGGGACTAGCGGGAGTCCTCGGCGAGCAGTACTTC | CASSLLGLAGVLGEQYF
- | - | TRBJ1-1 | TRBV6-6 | TGTGCCAGCAAGGGGCAGGAAGGGCGGAAAGCTTTCTTT | CASKGQEGRKAFF
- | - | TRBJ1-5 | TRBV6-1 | TGTGCCAGCAGTGGAGGTCTGAATAATCAGCCCCAGCATTTT | CASSGGLNNQPQHF
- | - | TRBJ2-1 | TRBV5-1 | TGCGCCAGCAGCTTCTACGAAAATGAGCAGTTCTTC | CASSFYENEQFF
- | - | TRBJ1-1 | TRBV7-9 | TGTGCCAGCAGCTTAGGCAGAGTGAACACTGAAGCTTTCTTT | CASSLGRVNTEAFF
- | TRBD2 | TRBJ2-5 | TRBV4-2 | TGTGCCAGCAGCCCAGAGGGCGGGGGGTCGAGTGCGACCCAGTACTTC | CASSPEGGGSSATQYF
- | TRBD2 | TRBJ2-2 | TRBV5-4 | TGTGCCAGCAGCAGGGGGACTAGCGGGACCACCGGGGAGCTGTTTTTT | CASSRGTSGTTGELFF
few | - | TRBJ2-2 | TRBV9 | TGTGCCAGCAGCGGAATAGTCACCGGGGAGCTGTTTTTT | CASSGIVTGELFF
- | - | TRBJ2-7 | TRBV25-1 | TGTGCCAGCAGTCGGGGCTACGAGCAGTACTTC | CASSRGYEQYF
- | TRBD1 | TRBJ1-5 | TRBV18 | TGTGCCAGCTCACCGGCGGCAGGGGGCAGCTTAAGCAATCAGCCCCAGCATTTT | CASSPAAGGSLSNQPQHF
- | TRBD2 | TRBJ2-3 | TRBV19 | TGTGCCAGTAGTTCAGGACTAGCGGGAGGCACAGATACGCAGTATTTT | CASSSGLAGGTDTQYF
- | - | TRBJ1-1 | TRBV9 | TGTGCCAGCAGCGTCAGGGCAGGAGAAGCTTTCTTT | CASSVRAGEAFF
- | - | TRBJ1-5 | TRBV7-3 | TGTGCCAGCAGCCCCAGAGGAGATGGCAATCAGCCCCAGCATTTT | CASSPRGDGNQPQHF
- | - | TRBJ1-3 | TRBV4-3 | TGCGCCAGCAGCCAAGCTAGTTCGGTCGGTGGTGGAAACACCATATATTTT | CASSQASSVGGGNTIYF
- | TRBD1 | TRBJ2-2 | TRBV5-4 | TGTGCCAGCAGCTTACAGGGGGTATCCACCGGGGAGCTGTTTTTT | CASSLQGVSTGELFF
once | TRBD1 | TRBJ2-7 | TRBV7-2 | TGTGCCAGCAGAATGGGACAGGCGAACTACGAGCAGTACTTC | CASRMGQANYEQYF
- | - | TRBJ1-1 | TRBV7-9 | TGTGCCAGCAGTTTTCAGACGGTTAACACTGAAGCTTTCTTT | CASSFQTVNTEAFF
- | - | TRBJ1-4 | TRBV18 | TGTGCCAGCTTGGGGGATGAAAAACTGTTTTTT | CASLGDEKLFF
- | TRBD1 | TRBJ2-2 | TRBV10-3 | TGTGCCATCAGTGTGGGACAGGGACCCGGGGAGCTGTTTTTT | CAISVGQGPGELFF
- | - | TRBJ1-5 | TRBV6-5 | TGTGCCAGCAGTTACGAAGGGGGAAGCAATCAGCCCCAGCATTTT | CASSYEGGSNQPQHF
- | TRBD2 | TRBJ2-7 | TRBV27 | TGTGCCAGCAGTTTATCCCTGGCGGGAGCCTACGAGCAGTACTTC | CASSLSLAGAYEQYF
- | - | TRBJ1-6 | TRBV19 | TGTGCCAGTAGTATGTTACCGGACAGACAATCACCCCTCCACTTT | CASSMLPDRQSPLHF
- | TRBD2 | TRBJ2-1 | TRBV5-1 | TGCGCCAGCAGCTTGGACGTAGCGGGGGGGAAGAACAATGAGCAGTTCTTC | CASSLDVAGGKNNEQFF
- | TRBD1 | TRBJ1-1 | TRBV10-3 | TGTGCCATCAGTGAGACAGGGGCGATGAACACTGAAGCTTTCTTT | CAISETGAMNTEAFF
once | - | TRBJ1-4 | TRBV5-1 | TGCGCCAGCTTCTGGGGGCCAGGGGAGGAAAAACTGTTTTTT | CASFWGPGEEKLFF
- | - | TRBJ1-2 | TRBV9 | TGTGCCAGCAGCGTAAGGGAGGAACTCGGCTATGGCTACACCTTC | CASSVREELGYGYTF